This TCR beta chain originates from a study of regulatory T cells in long-lasting Graves disease. Study observations and caveats: Repertoires from persistent disease leaned toward TRBV28, TRBJ1-2 and TRBJ2-5.

Sequencing libraries for TCR beta were prepared with iRepertoire HTBI primers and Arm-PCR of CDR3 regions. TCRdb reprocessed the multiplex PCR reads with MiXCR, giving one entry per CDR3 protein. Of approximately 310,000 distinct CDR3 sequences listed, 15% to 20% are singletons. The CDR3 contains 14 residues. The V gene's germline CDR1 is SGDLS and CDR2 YYNGEE. V gave up 7 bases and J gave up 4 bases, with 16 bases separating them. In its sample, this clonotype was seen many times. The antigen is undetermined. Time point denoted: newly diagnosed GD, antithyroid drugs for less than 3 months. Preparation of the TCR library used RNA extracted from PBMCs.

The TCR comes from a female donor with Graves disease. The sample in question was peripheral blood mononuclear cells (PBMCs), obtained at new diagnosis, from a patient treated with antithyroid drugs. This chain links TRBV9 with TRBJ2-3, with D possibly being TRBD2 (6 bases). The CDR3 DNA reads TGTGCCAGCGCTGGAGGGATTAGCGCAGATACGCAGTATTTT. Its protein is CASAGGISADTQYF.